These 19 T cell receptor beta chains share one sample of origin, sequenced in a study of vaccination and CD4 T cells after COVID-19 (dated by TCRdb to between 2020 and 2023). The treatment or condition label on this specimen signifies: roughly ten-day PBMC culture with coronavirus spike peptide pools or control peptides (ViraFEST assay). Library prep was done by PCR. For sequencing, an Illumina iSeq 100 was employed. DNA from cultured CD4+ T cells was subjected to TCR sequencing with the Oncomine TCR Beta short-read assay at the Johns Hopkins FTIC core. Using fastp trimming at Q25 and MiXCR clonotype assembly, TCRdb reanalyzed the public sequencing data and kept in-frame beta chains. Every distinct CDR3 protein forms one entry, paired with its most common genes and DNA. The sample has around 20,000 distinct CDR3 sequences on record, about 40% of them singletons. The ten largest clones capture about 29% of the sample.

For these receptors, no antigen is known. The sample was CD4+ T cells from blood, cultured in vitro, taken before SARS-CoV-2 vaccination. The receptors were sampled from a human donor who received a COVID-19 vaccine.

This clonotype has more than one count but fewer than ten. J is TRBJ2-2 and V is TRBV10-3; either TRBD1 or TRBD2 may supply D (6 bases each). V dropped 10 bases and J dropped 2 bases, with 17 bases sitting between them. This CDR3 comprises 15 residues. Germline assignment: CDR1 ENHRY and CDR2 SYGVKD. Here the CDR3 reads CATRQAGTNTGELFF. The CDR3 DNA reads TGTGCCACTCGACAGGCGGGGACCAACACCGGGGAGCTGTTTTTT.

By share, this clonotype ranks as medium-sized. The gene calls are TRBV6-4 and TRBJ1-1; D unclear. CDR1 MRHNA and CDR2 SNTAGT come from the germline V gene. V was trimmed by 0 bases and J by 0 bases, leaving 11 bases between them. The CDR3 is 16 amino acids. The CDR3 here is CASSDSTVVMNTEAFF. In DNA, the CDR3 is TGTGCCAGCAGTGACTCGACGGTTGTTATGAACACTGAAGCTTTCTTT.

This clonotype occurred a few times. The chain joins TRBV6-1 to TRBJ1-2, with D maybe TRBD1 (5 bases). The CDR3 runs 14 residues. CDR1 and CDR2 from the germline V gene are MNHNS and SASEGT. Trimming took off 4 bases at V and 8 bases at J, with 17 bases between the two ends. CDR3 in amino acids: CASSGRGPQGGYTF. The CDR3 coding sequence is TGTGCCAGCAGTGGGCGGGGACCTCAAGGAGGCTACACCTTC.

The CDR3 DNA reads TGTGCCAGCAGCCAAGATCCCGGGGGAACTGAAGCTTTCTTT. It is translated as CASSQDPGGTEAFF. The V and J genes are TRBV3-1 and TRBJ1-1; tentatively, D is TRBD1 (5 bases). Between the trimmed V and J ends, which lost 0 bases and 5 bases, there was a span of 10 bases. The CDR3 totals 14 residues. In germline, CDR1 is LGHDT, CDR2 YNNKEL (reference sequence).

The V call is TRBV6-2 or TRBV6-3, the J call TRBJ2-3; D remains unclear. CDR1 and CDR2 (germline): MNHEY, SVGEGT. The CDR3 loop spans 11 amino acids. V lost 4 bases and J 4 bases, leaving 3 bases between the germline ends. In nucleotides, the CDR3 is TGTGCCAGCAGTTTCTCAGATACGCAGTATTTT. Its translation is CASSFSDTQYF.

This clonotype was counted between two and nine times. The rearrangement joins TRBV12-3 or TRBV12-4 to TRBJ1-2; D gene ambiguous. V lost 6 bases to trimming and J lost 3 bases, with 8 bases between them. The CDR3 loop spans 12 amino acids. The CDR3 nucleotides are TGTGCCAGCAGCCCGAGGGACTATGGCTACACCTTC. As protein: CASSPRDYGYTF.

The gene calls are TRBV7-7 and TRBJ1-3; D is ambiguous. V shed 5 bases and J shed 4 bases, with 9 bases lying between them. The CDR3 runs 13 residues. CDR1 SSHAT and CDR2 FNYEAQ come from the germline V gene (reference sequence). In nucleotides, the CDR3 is TGTGCCAGCAGCCCCGACCTGGGAAACACCATATATTTT. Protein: CASSPDLGNTIYF.

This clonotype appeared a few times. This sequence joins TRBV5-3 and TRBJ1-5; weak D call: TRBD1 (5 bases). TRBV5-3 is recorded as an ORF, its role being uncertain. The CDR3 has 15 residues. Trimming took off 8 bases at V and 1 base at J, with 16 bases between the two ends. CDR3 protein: CASSAGQASNQPQHF. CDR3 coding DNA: TGTGCCAGCAGCGCCGGACAAGCCAGCAATCAGCCCCAGCATTTT.

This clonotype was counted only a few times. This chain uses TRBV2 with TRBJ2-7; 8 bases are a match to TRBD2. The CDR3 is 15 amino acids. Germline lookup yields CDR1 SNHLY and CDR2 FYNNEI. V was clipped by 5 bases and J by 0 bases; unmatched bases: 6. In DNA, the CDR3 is TGTGCCAGCAGTCAGAGCGGGGGCCTCTCCTACGAGCAGTACTTC. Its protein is CASSQSGGLSYEQYF.

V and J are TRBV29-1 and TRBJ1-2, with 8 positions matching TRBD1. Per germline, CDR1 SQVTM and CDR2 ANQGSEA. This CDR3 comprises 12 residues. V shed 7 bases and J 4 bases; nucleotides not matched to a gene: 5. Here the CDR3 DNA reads TGCAGCGGATATGGACAGGGCTATGGCTACACCTTC. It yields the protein CSGYGQGYGYTF.

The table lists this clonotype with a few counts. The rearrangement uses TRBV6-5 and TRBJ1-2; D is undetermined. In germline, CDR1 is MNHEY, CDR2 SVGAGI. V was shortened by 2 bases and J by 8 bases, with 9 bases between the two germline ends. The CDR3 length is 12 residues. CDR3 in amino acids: CASSYMGGGYTF. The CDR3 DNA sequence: TGTGCCAGCAGTTACATGGGAGGAGGCTACACCTTC.

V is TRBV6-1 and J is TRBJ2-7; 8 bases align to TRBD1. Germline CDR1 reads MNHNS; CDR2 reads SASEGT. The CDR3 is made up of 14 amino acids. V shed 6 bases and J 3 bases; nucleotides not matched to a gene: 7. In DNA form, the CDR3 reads TGTGCCAGCAGCAGGACAGGGTCCTTCTACGAGCAGTACTTC. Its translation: CASSRTGSFYEQYF.

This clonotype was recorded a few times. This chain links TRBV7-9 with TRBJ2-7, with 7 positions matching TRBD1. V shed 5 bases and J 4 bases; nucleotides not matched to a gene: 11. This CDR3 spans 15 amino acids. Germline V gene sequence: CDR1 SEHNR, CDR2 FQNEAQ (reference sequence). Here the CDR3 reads CASSPRQGMGYEQYF. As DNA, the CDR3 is TGTGCCAGCAGCCCCCGACAGGGTATGGGGTACGAGCAGTACTTC.

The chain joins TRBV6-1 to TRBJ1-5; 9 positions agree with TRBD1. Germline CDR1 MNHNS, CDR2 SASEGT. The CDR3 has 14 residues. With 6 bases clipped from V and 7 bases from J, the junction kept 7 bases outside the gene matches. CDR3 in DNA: TGTGCCAGCAGGCCTACAGGGGGCGAACAGCCCCAGCATTTT. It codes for CASRPTGGEQPQHF.

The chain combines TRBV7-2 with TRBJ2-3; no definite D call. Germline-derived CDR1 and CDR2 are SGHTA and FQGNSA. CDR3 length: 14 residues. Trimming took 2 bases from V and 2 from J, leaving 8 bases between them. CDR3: CASSLSPATDTQYF. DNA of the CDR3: TGTGCCAGCAGCTTATCCCCGGCCACAGATACGCAGTATTTT. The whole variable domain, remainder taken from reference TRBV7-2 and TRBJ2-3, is GAGVSQSPSNKVTEKGKDVELRCDPISGHTALYWYRQSLGQGLEFLIYFQGNSAPDKSGLPSDRFSAERTGGSVSTLTIQRTQQEDSAVYLCASSLSPATDTQYFGPGTRLTVL.

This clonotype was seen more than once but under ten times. This CDR3 reads CASSSKRTSGGWVAGTQYF. The DNA of the CDR3 is TGTGCCAGCAGTTCTAAAAGGACTAGCGGGGGGTGGGTTGCGGGTACGCAGTATTTT. The chain has TRBV7-2 and TRBJ2-3; the match to TRBD2 covers 14 bases. The length of the CDR3 is 19 residues. Germline CDR1 is SGHTA and CDR2 is FQGNSA. V gave up 6 bases and J gave up 8 bases; unmatched junction bases: 19.

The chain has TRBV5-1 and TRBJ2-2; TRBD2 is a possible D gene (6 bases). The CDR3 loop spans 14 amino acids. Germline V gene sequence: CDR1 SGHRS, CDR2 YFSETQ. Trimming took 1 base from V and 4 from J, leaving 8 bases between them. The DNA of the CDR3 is TGCGCCAGCAGCTTGCTGGGAGGCACCGGGGAGCTGTTTTTT. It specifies CASSLLGGTGELFF. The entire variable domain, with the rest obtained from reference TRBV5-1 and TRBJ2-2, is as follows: KAGVTQTPRYLIKTRGQQVTLSCSPISGHRSVSWYQQTPGQGLQFLFEYFSETQRNKGNFPGRFSGRQFSNSRSEMNVSTLELGDSALYLCASSLLGGTGELFFGEGSRLTVL.

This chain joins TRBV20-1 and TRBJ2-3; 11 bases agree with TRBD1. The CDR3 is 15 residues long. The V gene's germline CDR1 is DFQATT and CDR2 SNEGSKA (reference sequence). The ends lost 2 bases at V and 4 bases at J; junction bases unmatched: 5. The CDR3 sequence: CSARLDRGRADTQYF. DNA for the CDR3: TGCAGTGCTAGATTGGACAGGGGGCGCGCAGATACGCAGTATTTT.

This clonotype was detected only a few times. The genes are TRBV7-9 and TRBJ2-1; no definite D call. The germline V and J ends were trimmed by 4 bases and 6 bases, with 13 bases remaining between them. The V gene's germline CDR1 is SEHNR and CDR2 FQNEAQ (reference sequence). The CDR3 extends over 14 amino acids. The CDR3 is CASSSPKRGNEQFF. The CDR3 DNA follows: TGTGCCAGCAGCTCGCCAAAACGAGGCAATGAGCAGTTCTTC.